The rows below give T cell receptor beta chains drawn from one sample of a study of T cell repertoires in cytomegalovirus infection. TCRdb called the reads again in MiXCR, with one record for every CDR3 protein. The sample consists of about 890,000 distinct CDR3 sequences, approximately 32% of them appearing once. Antigens for these TCRs are unknown. This sample comprised cultured CD8+ T cells from PBMCs, obtained from culture after CMV antigen stimulation. The receptor source for this set is a human donor in good health (CMV status not recorded). Some clones in this sample may be carry-over from other donors' samples. Both conserved end residues are part of each CDR3. Each record gives: CDR3 length, D gene, J gene, V gene, clone size, CDR3 DNA, CDR3 protein. The D gene is left open where the match is weak. The size of a clone is reported for some rows only, either as once, few or many, or as a class for expanded clones.

len: 12
d_gene: NA
j_gene: TRBJ2-3
v_gene: TRBV6-1
abundance: few
CDR3nt: TGCGCAGGAGGAGTGCGGGCAGATACGCAGTATTTT
CDR3aa: CAGGVRADTQYF

len: 15
d_gene: NA
j_gene: TRBJ1-2
v_gene: TRBV27
abundance: NA
CDR3nt: TGTGCCAGCAGTTTAACAGTTCGGGGTGACTATGGCTACACCTTC
CDR3aa: CASSLTVRGDYGYTF

len: 16
d_gene: NA
j_gene: TRBJ2-2
v_gene: TRBV6-5
abundance: few
CDR3nt: TGTGCCAGCAGTTACTCATCACCCTTTATGACCGGGGAGCTGTTTTTT
CDR3aa: CASSYSSPFMTGELFF

len: 17
d_gene: NA
j_gene: TRBJ1-6
v_gene: TRBV11-2
abundance: few
CDR3nt: TGTGCCAGCAGCTTATGGTCAAAAAGCTCCTATAATTCACCCCTCCACTTT
CDR3aa: CASSLWSKSSYNSPLHF

len: 19
d_gene: NA
j_gene: TRBJ1-3
v_gene: TRBV19
abundance: few
CDR3nt: TGTGCCAGTAGTATGGGACCTTCTGGGACTACCACCTCTGGAAACACCATATATTTT
CDR3aa: CASSMGPSGTTTSGNTIYF

len: 18
d_gene: TRBD1
j_gene: TRBJ2-6
v_gene: TRBV5-6
abundance: many
CDR3nt: TGTGCCAGCAGCTGGACCGGGACAGTACTCTCTGGGGCCAACGTCCTGACTTTC
CDR3aa: CASSWTGTVLSGANVLTF

len: 13
d_gene: TRBD1
j_gene: TRBJ1-1
v_gene: TRBV6-1
abundance: few
CDR3nt: TGTGCCAGCAGTCATACAGGGGGCACTGAAGCTTTCTTT
CDR3aa: CASSHTGGTEAFF

len: 11
d_gene: NA
j_gene: TRBJ2-3
v_gene: TRBV29-1
abundance: NA
CDR3nt: TGCAGCGTTGTGGAGGGGAATACGCAGTATTTT
CDR3aa: CSVVEGNTQYF

len: 17
d_gene: NA
j_gene: TRBJ2-1
v_gene: TRBV6-2/TRBV6-3
abundance: few
CDR3nt: TGTGCCAGCAGTGCGCGGTCGCAGGGCTACTCCTACAATGAGCAGTTCTTC
CDR3aa: CASSARSQGYSYNEQFF

len: 13
d_gene: TRBD1
j_gene: TRBJ1-1
v_gene: TRBV13
abundance: NA
CDR3nt: TGTGCCAGCAGCCCAGGGGGCTCCGGTGAAGCTTTCTTT
CDR3aa: CASSPGGSGEAFF